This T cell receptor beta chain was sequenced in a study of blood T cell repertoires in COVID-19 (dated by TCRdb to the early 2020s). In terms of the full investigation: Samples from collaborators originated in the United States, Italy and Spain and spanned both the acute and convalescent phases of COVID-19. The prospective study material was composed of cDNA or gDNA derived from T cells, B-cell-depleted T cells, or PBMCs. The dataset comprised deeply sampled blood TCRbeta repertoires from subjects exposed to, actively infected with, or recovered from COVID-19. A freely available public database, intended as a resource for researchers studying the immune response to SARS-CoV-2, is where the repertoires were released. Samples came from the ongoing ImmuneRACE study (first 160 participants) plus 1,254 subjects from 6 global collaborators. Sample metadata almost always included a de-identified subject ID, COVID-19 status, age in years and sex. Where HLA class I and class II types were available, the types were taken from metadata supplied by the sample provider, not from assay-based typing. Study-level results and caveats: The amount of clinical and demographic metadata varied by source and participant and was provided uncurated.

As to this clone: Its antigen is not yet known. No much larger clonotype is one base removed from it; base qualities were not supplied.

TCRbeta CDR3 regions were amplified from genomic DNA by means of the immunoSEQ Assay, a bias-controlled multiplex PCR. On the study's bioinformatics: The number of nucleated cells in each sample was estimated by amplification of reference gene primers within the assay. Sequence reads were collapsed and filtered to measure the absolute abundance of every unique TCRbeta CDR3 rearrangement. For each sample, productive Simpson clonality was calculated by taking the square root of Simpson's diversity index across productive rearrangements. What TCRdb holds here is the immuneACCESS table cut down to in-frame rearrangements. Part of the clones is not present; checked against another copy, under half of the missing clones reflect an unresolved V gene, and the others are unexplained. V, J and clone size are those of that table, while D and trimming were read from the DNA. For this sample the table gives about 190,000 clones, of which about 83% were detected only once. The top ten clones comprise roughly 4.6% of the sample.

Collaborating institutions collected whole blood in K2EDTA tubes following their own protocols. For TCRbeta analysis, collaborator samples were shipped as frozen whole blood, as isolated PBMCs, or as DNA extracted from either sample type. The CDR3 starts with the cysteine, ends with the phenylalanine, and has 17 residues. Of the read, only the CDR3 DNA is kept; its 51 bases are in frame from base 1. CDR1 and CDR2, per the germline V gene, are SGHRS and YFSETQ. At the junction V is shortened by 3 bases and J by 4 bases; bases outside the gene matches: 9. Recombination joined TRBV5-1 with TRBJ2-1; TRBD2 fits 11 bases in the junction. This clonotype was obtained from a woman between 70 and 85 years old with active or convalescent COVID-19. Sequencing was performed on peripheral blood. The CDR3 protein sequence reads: CASSSHTLAGGYNEQFF. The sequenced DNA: TGCGCCAGCAGCTCGCATACGCTAGCGGGAGGTTACAATGAGCAGTTCTTC.